The 31 T cell receptor beta chains in this list originate from one sample, sequenced in a study of beta chain features in type 1 diabetes. The whole isolated RNA underwent reverse transcription, so sequencing captured expressed TCRB transcripts. Profiled with immunoSEQ multiplex PCR; TCRdb holds only in-frame clones, not every one. Here the sample spans some 500,000 clones, around 10% being singletons. Sequencing used naive CD4+ T cells from blood. The receptors stem from a woman younger than 30 in good health.

This clone showed up just a few times. This sequence joins TRBV7-3 and TRBJ2-5; D remains ambiguous. CDR3 length: 13 residues. Trimming pared 5 bases from V and 2 bases from J, leaving 9 bases between. Germline V gene lookup returns CDR1 SGHTA and CDR2 FQGTGA. The DNA for the CDR3 is TGTGCCAGCAGCAGGTCTTTTCAAGAGACCCAGTACTTC. It yields the protein CASSRSFQETQYF.

A word on this clone: The identical CDR3 is also encoded by other nucleotide sequences in the sample. The rearrangement uses TRBV30 and TRBJ2-1; D uncertain. Germline V gene lookup returns CDR1 GTSNPN and CDR2 SVGIG (reference sequence). Trimming pared 5 bases from V and 3 bases from J, leaving 5 bases between. The CDR3 is 11 residues long. The chain's CDR3 is CAWANYNEQFF. Written as DNA, the CDR3 is TGTGCCTGGGCCAACTACAATGAGCAGTTCTTC.

The CDR3 nucleotides read TGTGCCAGCAGCTTAAATGGGGCTGGCTACACCTTC. It yields the protein CASSLNGAGYTF. The chain carries TRBV5-6 and TRBJ1-2, with D perhaps TRBD1 (5 bases). Germline CDR1 SGHDT, CDR2 YYEEEE. The CDR3 extends over 12 amino acids. Trimming removed 2 bases from V and 7 bases from J, with 9 bases in between.

In this sample, this clone turned up a few times. The chain links TRBV2 to TRBJ2-7; D ambiguous. Germline lookup yields CDR1 SNHLY and CDR2 FYNNEI. Trimming took 7 bases from V and 0 from J, leaving 13 bases between them. The CDR3 runs 14 residues. DNA of the CDR3: TGTGCCAGCAAGTCTGGTAGTAGCTCCTACGAGCAGTACGTC. Translation: CASKSGSSSYEQYV.

This clone came up a few times. The chain recombines TRBV29-1 with TRBJ1-1; the D gene is possibly TRBD1 (5 bases). Germline CDR1 and CDR2: SQVTM and ANQGSEA. The CDR3 spans 14 residues. Trimming shortened V by 5 bases and J by 1 base, and 14 bases separated the two germline ends. The CDR3 here is CSVKGFRANTEAFF. The CDR3 DNA reads as TGCAGCGTTAAAGGGTTCAGGGCGAACACTGAAGCTTTCTTT. The full variable domain, its missing parts supplied by reference TRBV29-1 and TRBJ1-1, is SAVISQKPSRDICQRGTSLTIQCQVDSQVTMMFWYRQQPGQSLTLIATANQGSEATYESGFVIDKFPISRPNLTFSTLTVSNMSPEDSSIYLCSVKGFRANTEAFFGQGTRLTVV.

This clone has more than one count but fewer than ten. The chain employs TRBV30 and TRBJ1-4; D uncertain. CDR1 GTSNPN and CDR2 SVGIG come from the germline V gene (reference sequence). The CDR3 is 15 amino acids. V was trimmed by 2 bases and J by 4 bases, leaving 14 bases between them. The DNA of the CDR3 is TGTGCCTGGAGTAATGTTTGGAGTGTTAATGAAAAACTGTTTTTT. Protein: CAWSNVWSVNEKLFF. The whole variable domain, remainder taken from reference TRBV30 and TRBJ1-4, is SQTIHQWPATLVQPVGSPLSLECTVEGTSNPNLYWYRQAAGRGLQLLFYSVGIGQISSEVPQNLSASRPQDRQFILSSKKLLLSDSGFYLCAWSNVWSVNEKLFFGSGTQLSVL.

The chain joins TRBV7-2 to TRBJ2-3; D is unclear. Trimming took off 1 base at V and 3 bases at J, with 20 bases between the two ends. Germline V gene sequence: CDR1 SGHTA, CDR2 FQGNSA. CDR3 length: 18 amino acids. CDR3 in DNA: TGTGCCAGCAGCTTAGTGCTGCGGATCCTACTGGGGACAGATACGCAGTATTTT. Encoded protein: CASSLVLRILLGTDTQYF.

The V gene is TRBV25-1, the J gene TRBJ1-3; D is unclear. This CDR3 has 12 amino acids. Germline assignment: CDR1 MGHDK and CDR2 SYGVNS. V lost 9 bases and J 8 bases, leaving 14 bases between the germline ends. CDR3 coding DNA: TGTGCCAGAGTGGGTATTCGGCACACCATATATTTT. Residues: CARVGIRHTIYF.

V usage is TRBV15 and J usage is TRBJ1-5; D remains ambiguous. The V gene's germline CDR1 is LNHNV and CDR2 YYDKDF (reference sequence). Trimming removed 1 base at V and 7 bases at J, with 14 bases between. The CDR3 sequence is 15 residues long. CDR3 coding DNA: TGTGCCACCAGCAGAGCTAAGGGTTCAGCCCAGCCCCAGCATTTT. It specifies CATSRAKGSAQPQHF.

The chain is built from TRBV4-1 and TRBJ2-1; TRBD2 matches at 10 bases. Losses at the gene ends were 6 bases for V and 10 bases for J; bases not matched to a gene: 12. The germline gives CDR1 MGHRA, CDR2 YSYEKL. CDR3 length: 15 residues. Here the CDR3 DNA reads TGCGCCAGCAGAAACTTAGCGGGGGGCTCCCGGGAGCAGTTCTTC. Its protein product is CASRNLAGGSREQFF.

The chain recombines TRBV7-9 with TRBJ1-3; no clear D gene. The CDR3 extends over 14 amino acids. V lost 9 bases and J lost 3, with 15 bases in between. The germline gives CDR1 SEHNR, CDR2 FQNEAQ (reference sequence). The CDR3 protein is CASSSGSGGNTIYF. The CDR3 nucleotides are TGTGCCAGTTCCTCTGGAAGTGGTGGAAACACCATATATTTT.

This clone was seen more than once but under ten times. V usage is TRBV6-6 and J usage is TRBJ2-7, with 8 positions matching TRBD1. Looked up from germline, CDR1 is MNHNY and CDR2 is SVGAGI (reference sequence). Trimming took 6 bases from V and 5 from J; bases not matched to a gene: 6. CDR3 length equals 13 residues. CDR3 nucleotide sequence: TGTGCCAGCAGCCCGGACAGGGCCCACGAGCAGTACTTC. Translated, it gives CASSPDRAHEQYF.

This clone turned up a few times. The V gene is TRBV28, the J gene TRBJ2-6, with a tentative D call TRBD2 (6 bases). The germline CDR1 and CDR2 sequences are MDHEN and SYDVKM. Deletions cut 8 bases from V and 4 bases from J, with 15 bases between. The CDR3 is 15 residues long. CDR3 loop: CASLGGGYGANVLTF. In DNA form, the CDR3 reads TGTGCCAGCCTGGGAGGAGGTTACGGGGCCAACGTCCTGACTTTC.

This clone was found a few times. The rearrangement joins TRBV28 to TRBJ2-5; 9 positions agree with TRBD2. V lost 8 bases to trimming and J lost 5 bases; unmatched junction nucleotides: 9. The CDR3 runs 14 residues. Germline CDR1 MDHEN, CDR2 SYDVKM. The CDR3: CASRLGLAFETQYF. Here the CDR3 DNA reads TGTGCCAGCCGCTTGGGACTAGCATTCGAGACCCAGTACTTC.

The J gene is TRBJ2-5, the V gene TRBV7-9, with 9 nucleotides matching TRBD1. The V gene end was trimmed by 2 bases and the J gene end by 2 bases; junction bases not matched to a gene: 15. The CDR3 totals 19 residues. Germline lookup yields CDR1 SEHNR and CDR2 FQNEAQ (reference sequence). The CDR3 sequence: CASSLRPFLGTGKQETQYF. DNA of the CDR3: TGTGCCAGCAGCTTAAGGCCCTTCCTTGGGACAGGGAAACAAGAGACCCAGTACTTC. The complete variable domain, with remaining parts taken from reference TRBV7-9 and TRBJ2-5, reads DTGVSQNPRHKITKRGQNVTFRCDPISEHNRLYWYRQTLGQGPEFLTYFQNEAQLEKSRLLSDRFSAERPKGSFSTLEIQRTEQGDSAMYLCASSLRPFLGTGKQETQYFGPGTRLLVL.

This clone appeared a few times. V is TRBV2 and J is TRBJ2-1; D unresolved. The V gene's germline CDR1 is SNHLY and CDR2 FYNNEI. The germline V and J ends were trimmed by 5 bases and 0 bases, with 5 bases remaining between them. The CDR3 runs 13 residues. For the CDR3, the DNA is TGTGCCAGCAGTACTAACTCCTACAATGAGCAGTTCTTC. Translation: CASSTNSYNEQFF. Complete variable domain (other parts from reference TRBV2 and TRBJ2-1): EPEVTQTPSHQVTQMGQEVILRCVPISNHLYFYWYRQILGQKVEFLVSFYNNEISEKSEIFDDQFSVERPDGSNFTLKIRSTKLEDSAMYFCASSTNSYNEQFFGPGTRLTVL.

This clone was seen a handful of times. The chain joins TRBV4-2 to TRBJ2-1; TRBD2 might be the D (6 bases). V lost 0 bases and J 0 bases, leaving 12 bases between the germline ends. The germline CDR1 and CDR2 sequences are LGHNA and YNFKEQ. The CDR3 has 17 residues. The CDR3 spells CASSQEEGLASYNEQFF. CDR3 sequence (DNA): TGTGCCAGCAGCCAAGAGGAGGGCCTAGCCTCCTACAATGAGCAGTTCTTC.

V usage is TRBV18 and J usage is TRBJ2-7, with a tentative D call TRBD2 (6 bases). The CDR3 sequence is 15 residues long. Trimming left V 0 bases short and J 4 bases short, with 13 bases between. From germline, CDR1 is KGHSH and CDR2 LQKENI. The CDR3 nucleotides are TGTGCCAGCTCACCACCGACTAGTGTCGGGTACGAGCAGTACTTC. Protein: CASSPPTSVGYEQYF.

The chain combines TRBV4-3 with TRBJ2-3; unclear D gene. CDR1 LGHNA and CDR2 YSLEER come from the germline V gene. The CDR3 covers 14 residues. The V gene lost 0 bases and the J gene lost 5 bases, with 9 bases spanning the gap. The CDR3 spells CASSQDSGRDTQYF. The CDR3 bases are TGCGCCAGCAGCCAAGATTCAGGACGAGATACGCAGTATTTT.

This rearrangement joins TRBV14 to TRBJ2-3, with a tentative D call TRBD1 (6 bases). Between the trimmed V and J ends, which lost 6 bases and 4 bases, there was a span of 11 bases. The CDR3 is 13 residues long. Germline V gene lookup returns CDR1 SGHDN and CDR2 FVKESK. Here the CDR3 DNA reads TGTGCCAGCAGGGAACAGGGATCAGATACGCAGTATTTT. Protein product: CASREQGSDTQYF.

This chain uses TRBV7-9 with TRBJ2-5; a possible D gene is TRBD1 (6 bases). This CDR3 spans 16 amino acids. V was cut by 5 bases and J by 5 bases, with 21 bases left in between. In germline, CDR1 is SEHNR, CDR2 FQNEAQ (reference sequence). This CDR3 is CASSRSSTGSGETQYF. The CDR3 DNA reads TGTGCCAGCAGCCGGTCCTCAACAGGGTCTGGTGAGACCCAGTACTTC.

The V call is TRBV28, the J call TRBJ1-5; D is undetermined. Germline values: CDR1 MDHEN, CDR2 SYDVKM. The germline V and J ends were trimmed by 10 bases and 4 bases, with 5 bases remaining between them. The CDR3 contains 10 residues. The CDR3 sequence is CATSNQPQHF. CDR3 nucleotide sequence: TGTGCCACAAGTAATCAGCCCCAGCATTTT.

The chain couples TRBV19 to TRBJ2-5; perhaps TRBD1 as D (6 bases). V was pared by 5 bases and J by 5 bases, with 6 bases between. The CDR3 runs to 11 residues. Germline CDR1 reads LNHDA; CDR2 reads SQIVND (reference sequence). The CDR3, as DNA: TGTGCCAGTAGTCAGGGGGAGACCCAGTACTTC. Protein product: CASSQGETQYF.

This clone was detected only a few times. The genes are TRBV7-9 and TRBJ1-2; possibly TRBD1 for D (5 bases). CDR1 is SEHNR and CDR2 is FQNEAQ in the germline V gene (reference sequence). This CDR3 spans 13 amino acids. Trimming shortened V by 3 bases and J by 10 bases, and 15 bases separated the two germline ends. CDR3 coding DNA: TGTGCCAGCAGCTTGGGGGATAATGGGTTCTACACCTTC. This encodes CASSLGDNGFYTF. Full variable domain (rest looked up from reference TRBV7-9 and TRBJ1-2): DTGVSQNPRHKITKRGQNVTFRCDPISEHNRLYWYRQTLGQGPEFLTYFQNEAQLEKSRLLSDRFSAERPKGSFSTLEIQRTEQGDSAMYLCASSLGDNGFYTFGSGTRLTVV.

This clone was detected only a few times. The rearrangement uses TRBV7-2 and TRBJ2-4, with 8 bases lining up with TRBD2. Trimming at V came to 5 bases and at J to 5 bases, leaving 5 bases not matched to a gene. The CDR3 is 14 residues long. Germline V gives CDR1 SGHTA, CDR2 FQGNSA. The CDR3 region is CASSTTSGQNIQYF. The CDR3 bases are TGTGCCAGCAGCACCACTAGCGGCCAAAACATTCAGTACTTC.

The chain combines TRBV2 with TRBJ2-7; D gene unclear. This CDR3 is 15 amino acids long. The germline V gene has CDR1 SNHLY and CDR2 FYNNEI. Trimming stripped 1 base from V and 6 bases from J, with 16 bases between. CDR3 sequence: CASSEVPTQGVEQYV. The DNA of the CDR3 is TGTGCCAGCAGTGAAGTCCCCACACAAGGAGTCGAGCAGTACGTC.

In its sample, this clone was seen a few times. The chain links TRBV5-1 to TRBJ1-2; D is unresolved. V was pared by 1 base and J by 2 bases, with 6 bases between. Germline V gives CDR1 SGHRS, CDR2 YFSETQ. This CDR3 has 13 residues. The DNA for the CDR3 is TGCGCCAGCAGCTTGTGGGAGAACTATGGCTACACCTTC. It codes for CASSLWENYGYTF.

This clone was recorded at least ten times. Other DNA sequences in this sample translate to the same CDR3. This sequence joins TRBV7-9 and TRBJ2-5; D uncertain. V lost 3 bases and J lost 3, with 2 bases in between. This CDR3 comprises 11 residues. Looked up from germline, CDR1 is SEHNR and CDR2 is FQNEAQ (reference sequence). The CDR3 loop is CASSFKETQYF. DNA for the CDR3: TGTGCCAGCAGCTTTAAAGAGACCCAGTACTTC.

Only a few counts were recorded for this clone. The chain joins TRBV19 to TRBJ1-1; a possible D gene is TRBD1 (6 bases). This CDR3 region has 14 residues. V dropped 6 bases and J dropped 0 bases, with 11 bases sitting between them. CDR1 and CDR2 from the germline V gene are LNHDA and SQIVND (reference sequence). CDR3 in DNA: TGTGCCAGTAGGCGACAGGTCATGAACACTGAAGCTTTCTTT. It specifies CASRRQVMNTEAFF.

In its sample, this clone was seen a few times. The rearrangement links TRBV9 to TRBJ1-1, with 9 bases identical to TRBD1. V lost 4 bases, J lost 3 bases, and 10 bases stayed unmatched. The germline V gene has CDR1 SGDLS and CDR2 YYNGEE. This CDR3 spans 16 amino acids. CDR3 amino acids: CASSPGGTGRYTEAFF. CDR3 bases: TGTGCCAGCAGCCCTGGGGGGACAGGGCGATACACTGAAGCTTTCTTT.

This clone has a handful of counts. The chain recombines TRBV5-1 with TRBJ1-2; the D gene is possibly TRBD1 (5 bases). Germline V gives CDR1 SGHRS, CDR2 YFSETQ. CDR3 length equals 14 residues. Trimming took off 4 bases at V and 3 bases at J, with 13 bases between the two ends. The chain's CDR3 is CASSPIREDYGYTF. The CDR3 DNA follows: TGCGCCAGCAGCCCGATCAGGGAAGACTATGGCTACACCTTC.